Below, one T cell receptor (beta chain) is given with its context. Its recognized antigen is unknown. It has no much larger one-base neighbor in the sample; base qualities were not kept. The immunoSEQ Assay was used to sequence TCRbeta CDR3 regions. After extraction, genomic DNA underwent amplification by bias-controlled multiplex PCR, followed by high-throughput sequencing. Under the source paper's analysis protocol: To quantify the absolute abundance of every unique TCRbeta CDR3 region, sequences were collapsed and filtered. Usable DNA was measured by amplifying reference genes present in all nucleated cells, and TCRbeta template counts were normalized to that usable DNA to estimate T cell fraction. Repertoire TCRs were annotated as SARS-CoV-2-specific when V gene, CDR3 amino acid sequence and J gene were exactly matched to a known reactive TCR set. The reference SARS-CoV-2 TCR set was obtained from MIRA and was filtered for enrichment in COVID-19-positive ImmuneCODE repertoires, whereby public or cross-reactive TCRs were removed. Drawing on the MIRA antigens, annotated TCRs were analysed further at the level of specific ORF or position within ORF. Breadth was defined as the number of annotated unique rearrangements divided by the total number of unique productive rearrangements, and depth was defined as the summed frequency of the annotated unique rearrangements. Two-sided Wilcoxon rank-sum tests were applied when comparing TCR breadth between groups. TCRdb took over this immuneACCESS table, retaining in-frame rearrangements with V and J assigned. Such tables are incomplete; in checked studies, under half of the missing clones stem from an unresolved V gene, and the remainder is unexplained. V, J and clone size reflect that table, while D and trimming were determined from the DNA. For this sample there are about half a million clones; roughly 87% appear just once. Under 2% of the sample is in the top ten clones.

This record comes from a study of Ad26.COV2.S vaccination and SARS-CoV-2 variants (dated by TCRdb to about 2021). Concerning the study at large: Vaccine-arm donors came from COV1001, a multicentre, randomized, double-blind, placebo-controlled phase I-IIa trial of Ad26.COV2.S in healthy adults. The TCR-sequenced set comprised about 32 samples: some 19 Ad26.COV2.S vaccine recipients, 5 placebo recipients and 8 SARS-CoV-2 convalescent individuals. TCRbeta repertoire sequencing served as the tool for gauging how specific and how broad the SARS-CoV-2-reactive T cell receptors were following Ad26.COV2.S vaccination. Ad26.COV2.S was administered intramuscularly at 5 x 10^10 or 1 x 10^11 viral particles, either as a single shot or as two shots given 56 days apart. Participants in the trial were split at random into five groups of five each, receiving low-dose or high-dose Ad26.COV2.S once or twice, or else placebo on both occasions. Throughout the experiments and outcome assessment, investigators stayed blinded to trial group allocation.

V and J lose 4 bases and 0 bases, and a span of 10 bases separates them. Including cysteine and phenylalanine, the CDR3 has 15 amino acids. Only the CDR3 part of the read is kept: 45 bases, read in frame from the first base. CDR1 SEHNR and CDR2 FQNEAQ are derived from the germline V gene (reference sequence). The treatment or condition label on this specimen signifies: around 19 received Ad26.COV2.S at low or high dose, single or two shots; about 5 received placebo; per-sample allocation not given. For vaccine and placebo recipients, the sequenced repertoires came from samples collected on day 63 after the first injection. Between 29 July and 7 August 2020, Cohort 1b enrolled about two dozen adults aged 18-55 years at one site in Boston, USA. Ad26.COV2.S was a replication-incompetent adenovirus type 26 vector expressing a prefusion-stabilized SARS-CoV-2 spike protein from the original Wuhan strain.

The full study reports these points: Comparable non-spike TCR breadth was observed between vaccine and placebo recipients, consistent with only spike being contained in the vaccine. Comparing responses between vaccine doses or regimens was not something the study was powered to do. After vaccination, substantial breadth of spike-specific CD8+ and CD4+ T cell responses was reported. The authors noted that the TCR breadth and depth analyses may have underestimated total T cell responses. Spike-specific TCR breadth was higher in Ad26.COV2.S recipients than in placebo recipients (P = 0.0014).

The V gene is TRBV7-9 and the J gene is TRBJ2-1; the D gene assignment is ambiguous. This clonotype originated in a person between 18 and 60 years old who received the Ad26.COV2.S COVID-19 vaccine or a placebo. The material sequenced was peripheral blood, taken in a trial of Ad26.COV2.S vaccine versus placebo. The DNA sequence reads TGTGCCAGCAGCTCTGATTCTAGCTCCTACAATGAGCAGTTCTTC. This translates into CASSSDSSSYNEQFF.